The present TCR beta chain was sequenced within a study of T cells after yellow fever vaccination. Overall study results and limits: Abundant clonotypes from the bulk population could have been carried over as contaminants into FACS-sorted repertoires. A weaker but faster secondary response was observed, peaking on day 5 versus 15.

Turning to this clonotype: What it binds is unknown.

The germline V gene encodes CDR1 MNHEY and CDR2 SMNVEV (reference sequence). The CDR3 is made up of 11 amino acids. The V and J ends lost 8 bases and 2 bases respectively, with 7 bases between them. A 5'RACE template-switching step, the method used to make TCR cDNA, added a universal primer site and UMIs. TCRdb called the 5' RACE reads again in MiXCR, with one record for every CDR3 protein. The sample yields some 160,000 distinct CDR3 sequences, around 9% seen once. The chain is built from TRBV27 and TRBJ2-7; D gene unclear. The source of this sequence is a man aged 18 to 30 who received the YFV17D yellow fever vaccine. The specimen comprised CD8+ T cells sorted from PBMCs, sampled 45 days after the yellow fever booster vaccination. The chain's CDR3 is CASRATYEQYV. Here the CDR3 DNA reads TGTGCCAGCCGGGCGACCTACGAGCAGTACGTC.